The present T cell receptor (beta chain) was sequenced within a study of regulatory T cells in long-lasting Graves disease. Through Arm-PCR of CDR3 regions and iRepertoire HTBI primers, TCR beta libraries were built. Each CDR3 protein is one row after TCRdb ran MiXCR on the multiplex PCR reads. The data hold 500,000 to 700,000 distinct CDR3 sequences, with around 30% observed a single time. Findings and limits, study-wide: Having only a small sample size may have limited accuracy.

This sample's time point: persistent/refractory GD, antithyroid drugs over 5 years with positive TRAb. Scientists built the TCR library using RNA that was extracted from PBMCs. This clonotype was detected once. The antigen is undetermined. V dropped 2 bases and J dropped 4 bases, with 18 bases sitting between them. The CDR3 has 16 amino acids. Germline V CDR1 and CDR2: SGHRS, YFSETQ. The specimen comprised peripheral blood mononuclear cells (PBMCs), sampled when the disease was refractory, from a patient treated with antithyroid drugs. The chain combines TRBV5-1 with TRBJ1-1, with D hard to call. The clonotype comes from a female donor with Graves disease. The CDR3 is CASSFSPSLGITEAFF. The CDR3 DNA reads TGCGCCAGCAGCTTTTCTCCCAGCTTGGGGATCACTGAAGCTTTCTTT.